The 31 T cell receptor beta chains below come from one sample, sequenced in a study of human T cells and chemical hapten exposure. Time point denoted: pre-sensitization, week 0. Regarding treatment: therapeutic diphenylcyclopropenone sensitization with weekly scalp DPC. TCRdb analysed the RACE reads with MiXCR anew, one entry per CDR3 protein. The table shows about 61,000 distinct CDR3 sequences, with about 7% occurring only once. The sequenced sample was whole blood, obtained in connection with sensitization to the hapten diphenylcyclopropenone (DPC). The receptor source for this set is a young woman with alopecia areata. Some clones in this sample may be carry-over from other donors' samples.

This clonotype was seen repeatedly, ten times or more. DNA of the CDR3: TGTGCCAGCAGCCCAACAAGAACAGGGGCGTGGAGTGAGCAGTTCTTC. It codes for CASSPTRTGAWSEQFF. This chain links TRBV12-3 or TRBV12-4 with TRBJ2-1; 7 bases line up with TRBD1. The CDR3 is 16 amino acids. Trimming took 6 bases from V and 9 from J; bases not matched to a gene: 17.

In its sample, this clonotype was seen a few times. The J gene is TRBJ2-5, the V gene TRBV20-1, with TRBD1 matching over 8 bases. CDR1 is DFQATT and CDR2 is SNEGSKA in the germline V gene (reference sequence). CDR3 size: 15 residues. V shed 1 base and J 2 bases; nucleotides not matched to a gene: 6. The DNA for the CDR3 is TGCAGTGCTAGAGTGCCAGGGACAGGACAAGAGACCCAGTACTTC. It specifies CSARVPGTGQETQYF.

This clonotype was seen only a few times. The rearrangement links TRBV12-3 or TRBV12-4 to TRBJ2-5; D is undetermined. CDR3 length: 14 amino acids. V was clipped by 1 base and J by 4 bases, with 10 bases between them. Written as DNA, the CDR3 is TGTGCCAGCAGTTTAGGGCCAGCTTTAGAGACCCAGTACTTC. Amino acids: CASSLGPALETQYF.

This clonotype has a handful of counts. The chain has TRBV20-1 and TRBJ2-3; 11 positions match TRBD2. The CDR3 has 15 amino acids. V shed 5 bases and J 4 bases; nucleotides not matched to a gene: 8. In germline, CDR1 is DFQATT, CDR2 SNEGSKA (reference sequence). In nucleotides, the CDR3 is TGCAGTGCTGTTTCACTAGCGGGGGCACCAGATACGCAGTATTTT. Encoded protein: CSAVSLAGAPDTQYF.

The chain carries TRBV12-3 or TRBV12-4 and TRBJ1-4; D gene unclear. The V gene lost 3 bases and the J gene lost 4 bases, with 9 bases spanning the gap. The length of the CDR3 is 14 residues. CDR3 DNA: TGTGCCAGCAGTTTCTCACGGTGTAATGAAAAACTGTTTTTT. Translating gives CASSFSRCNEKLFF.

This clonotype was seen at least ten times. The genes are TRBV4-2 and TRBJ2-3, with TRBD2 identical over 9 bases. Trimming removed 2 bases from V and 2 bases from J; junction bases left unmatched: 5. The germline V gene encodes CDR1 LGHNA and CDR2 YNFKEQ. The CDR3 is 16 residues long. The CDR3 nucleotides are TGTGCCAGCAGCCAAACGACTAGCGGACACACAGATACGCAGTATTTT. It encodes CASSQTTSGHTDTQYF.

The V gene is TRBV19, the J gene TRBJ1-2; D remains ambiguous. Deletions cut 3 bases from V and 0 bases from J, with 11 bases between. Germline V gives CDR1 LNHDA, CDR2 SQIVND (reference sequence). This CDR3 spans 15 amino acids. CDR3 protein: CASSIDGGANYGYTF. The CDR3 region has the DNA TGTGCCAGTAGTATTGACGGAGGAGCTAACTATGGCTACACCTTC.

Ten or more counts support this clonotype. This CDR3 is CSVERGGSLYTF. CDR3 sequence (DNA): TGCAGCGTTGAAAGAGGTGGCAGCCTCTACACCTTC. This chain links TRBV29-1 with TRBJ1-2; D remains unclear. The V gene's germline CDR1 is SQVTM and CDR2 ANQGSEA. The CDR3 is 12 residues long. V was clipped by 2 bases and J by 10 bases, with 14 bases between them.

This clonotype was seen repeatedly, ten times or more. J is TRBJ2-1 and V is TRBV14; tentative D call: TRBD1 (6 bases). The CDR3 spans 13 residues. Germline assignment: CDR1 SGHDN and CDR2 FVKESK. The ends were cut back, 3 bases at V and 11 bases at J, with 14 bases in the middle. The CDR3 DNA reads TGTGCCAGCAGCCAGGTTCGGACAGCCAAGCAGTTCTTC. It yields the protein CASSQVRTAKQFF.

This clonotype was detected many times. In DNA form, the CDR3 reads TGCGCCAGCAGCTTGGCTCTGACAGGGGCTACTGAAGCTTTCTTT. This codes for CASSLALTGATEAFF. The chain couples TRBV5-1 to TRBJ1-1; 8 nucleotides line up with TRBD1. CDR1 is SGHRS and CDR2 is YFSETQ in the germline V gene. Germline trimming cut 0 bases from V and 5 bases from J; bases unmatched to any gene: 6. The CDR3 sequence is 15 residues long.

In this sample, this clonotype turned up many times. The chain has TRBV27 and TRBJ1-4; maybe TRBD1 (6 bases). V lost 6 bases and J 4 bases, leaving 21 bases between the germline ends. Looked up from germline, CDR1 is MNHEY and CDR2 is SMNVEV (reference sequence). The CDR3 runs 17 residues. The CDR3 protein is CASSRTTRTVSNEKLFF. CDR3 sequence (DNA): TGTGCCAGCAGCCGAACTACCCGGACAGTCAGTAATGAAAAACTGTTTTTT. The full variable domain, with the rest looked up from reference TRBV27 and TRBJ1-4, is EAQVTQNPRYLITVTGKKLTVTCSQNMNHEYMSWYRQDPGLGLRQIYYSMNVEVTDKGDVPEGYKVSRKEKRNFPLILESPSPNQTSLYFCASSRTTRTVSNEKLFFGSGTQLSVL.

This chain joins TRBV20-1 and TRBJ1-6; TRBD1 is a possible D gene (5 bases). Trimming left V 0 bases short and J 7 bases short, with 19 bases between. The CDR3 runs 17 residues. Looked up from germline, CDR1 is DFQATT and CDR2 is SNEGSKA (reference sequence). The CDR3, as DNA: TGCAGTGCTAGAGATGGGCGGGAAAGGGGTCGCAATTCACCCCTCCACTTT. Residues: CSARDGRERGRNSPLHF.

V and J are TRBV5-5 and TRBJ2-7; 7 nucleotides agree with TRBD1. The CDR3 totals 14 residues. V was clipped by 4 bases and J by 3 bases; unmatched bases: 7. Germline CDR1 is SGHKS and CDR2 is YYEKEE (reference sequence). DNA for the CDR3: TGTGCCAGCAGCACCCAGGGACAGCACTACGAGCAGTACTTC. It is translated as CASSTQGQHYEQYF.

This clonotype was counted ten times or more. The CDR3 protein is CASSTQGRETQYF. Here the CDR3 DNA reads TGTGCCAGCAGTACCCAGGGTCGAGAGACCCAGTACTTC. The J gene is TRBJ2-5, the V gene TRBV12-3 or TRBV12-4, with TRBD1 as a possible D gene (5 bases). CDR3 size: 13 residues. Deletions cut 5 bases from V and 4 bases from J, with 11 bases between.

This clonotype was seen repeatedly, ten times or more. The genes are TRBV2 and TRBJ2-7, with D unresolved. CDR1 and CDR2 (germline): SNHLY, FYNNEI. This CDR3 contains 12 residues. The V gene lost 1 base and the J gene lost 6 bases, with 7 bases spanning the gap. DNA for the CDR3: TGTGCCAGCAGTGAAGGTCGGATCGAGCAGTACTTC. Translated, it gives CASSEGRIEQYF.

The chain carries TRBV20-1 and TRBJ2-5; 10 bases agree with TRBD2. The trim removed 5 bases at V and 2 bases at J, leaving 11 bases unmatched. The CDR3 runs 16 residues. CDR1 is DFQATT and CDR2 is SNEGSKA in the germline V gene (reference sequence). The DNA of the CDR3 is TGCAGTGCTCAAGCCCAACTAGCGGGACTTCAAGAGACCCAGTACTTC. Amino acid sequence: CSAQAQLAGLQETQYF.

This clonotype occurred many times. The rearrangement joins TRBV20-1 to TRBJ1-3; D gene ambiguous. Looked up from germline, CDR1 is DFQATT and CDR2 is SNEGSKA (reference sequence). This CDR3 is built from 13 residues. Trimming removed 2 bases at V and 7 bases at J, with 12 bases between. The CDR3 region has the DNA TGCAGTGCTAGAACCGGGGTCTGGAACACCATATATTTT. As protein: CSARTGVWNTIYF.

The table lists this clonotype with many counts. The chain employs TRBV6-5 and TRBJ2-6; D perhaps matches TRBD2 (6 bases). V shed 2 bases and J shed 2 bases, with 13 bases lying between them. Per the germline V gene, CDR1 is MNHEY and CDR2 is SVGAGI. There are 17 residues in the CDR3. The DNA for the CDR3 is TGTGCCAGCAGTTACGGTGCCAGGGAGGCTGGGGCCAACGTCCTGACTTTC. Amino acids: CASSYGAREAGANVLTF.

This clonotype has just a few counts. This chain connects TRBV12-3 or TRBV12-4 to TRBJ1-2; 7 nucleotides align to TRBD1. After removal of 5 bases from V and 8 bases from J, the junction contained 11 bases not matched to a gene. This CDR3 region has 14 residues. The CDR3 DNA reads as TGTGCCAGCAGTAGGGACAGACAAGCTAACGGCTACACCTTC. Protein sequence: CASSRDRQANGYTF.

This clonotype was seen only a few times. The CDR3 protein is CASGLVYQPQHF. The CDR3 region has the DNA TGTGCTAGTGGTTTGGTATATCAGCCCCAGCATTTT. This rearrangement joins TRBV12-5 to TRBJ1-5; no firm D call. This CDR3 has 12 residues. Germline V gene data show CDR1 as LGHNT and CDR2 as FRNRAP. Trimming cost V 0 bases and J 5 bases, with 2 bases left between them. Full variable domain (missing parts from reference TRBV12-5 and TRBJ1-5): DARVTQTPRHKVTEMGQEVTMRCQPILGHNTVFWYRQTMMQGLELLAYFRNRAPLDDSGMPKDRFSAEMPDATLATLKIQPSEPRDSAVYFCASGLVYQPQHFGDGTRLSIL.

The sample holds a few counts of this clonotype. DNA of the CDR3: TGCAGCGTTGAAGATCTGGGCACAATGAACACTGAAGCTTTCTTT. It specifies CSVEDLGTMNTEAFF. The chain has TRBV29-1 and TRBJ1-1; D unresolved. Germline CDR1 is SQVTM and CDR2 is ANQGSEA. This CDR3 is built from 15 residues. Between the trimmed V and J ends, which lost 0 bases and 0 bases, there was a span of 11 bases.

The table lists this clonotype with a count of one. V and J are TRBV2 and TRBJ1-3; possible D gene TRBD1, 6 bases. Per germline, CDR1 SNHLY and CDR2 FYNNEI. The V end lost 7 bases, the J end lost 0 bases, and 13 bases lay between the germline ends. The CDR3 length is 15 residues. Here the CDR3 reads CASKLGADSGNTIYF. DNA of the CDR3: TGTGCCAGCAAGTTGGGGGCTGACTCTGGAAACACCATATATTTT.

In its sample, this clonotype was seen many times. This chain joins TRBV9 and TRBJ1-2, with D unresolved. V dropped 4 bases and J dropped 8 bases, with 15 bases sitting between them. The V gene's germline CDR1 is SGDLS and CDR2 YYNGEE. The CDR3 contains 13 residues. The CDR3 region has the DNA TGTGCCAGCAGCACACCAGAACATCAGGGCTACACCTTC. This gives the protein CASSTPEHQGYTF. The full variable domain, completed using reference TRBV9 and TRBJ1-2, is DSGVTQTPKHLITATGQRVTLRCSPRSGDLSVYWYQQSLDQGLQFLIQYYNGEERAKGNILERFSAQQFPDLHSELNLSSLELGDSALYFCASSTPEHQGYTFGSGTRLTVV.

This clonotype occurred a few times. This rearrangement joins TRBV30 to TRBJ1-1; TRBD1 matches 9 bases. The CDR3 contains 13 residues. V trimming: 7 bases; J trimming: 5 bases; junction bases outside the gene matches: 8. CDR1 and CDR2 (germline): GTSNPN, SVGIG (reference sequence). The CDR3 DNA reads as TGTGCCTACACAGGGGGCTTGAGGACTGAAGCTTTCTTT. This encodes CAYTGGLRTEAFF.

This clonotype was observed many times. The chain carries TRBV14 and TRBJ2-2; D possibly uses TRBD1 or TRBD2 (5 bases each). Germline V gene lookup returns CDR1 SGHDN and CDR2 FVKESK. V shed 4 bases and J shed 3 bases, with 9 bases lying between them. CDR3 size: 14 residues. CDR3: CASSPGPYTGELFF. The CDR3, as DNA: TGTGCCAGCAGCCCGGGACCTTACACCGGGGAGCTGTTTTTT.

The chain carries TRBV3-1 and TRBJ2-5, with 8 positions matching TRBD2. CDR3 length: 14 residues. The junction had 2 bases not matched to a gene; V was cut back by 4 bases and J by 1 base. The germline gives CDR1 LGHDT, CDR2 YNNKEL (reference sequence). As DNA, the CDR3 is TGTGCCAGCAGCCTCGCGGGGGGCCAAGAGACCCAGTACTTC. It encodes CASSLAGGQETQYF.

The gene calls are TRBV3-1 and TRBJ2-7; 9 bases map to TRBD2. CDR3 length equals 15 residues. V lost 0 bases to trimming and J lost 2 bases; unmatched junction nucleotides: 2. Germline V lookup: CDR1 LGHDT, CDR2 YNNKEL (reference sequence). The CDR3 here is CASSQDRGGAYEQYF. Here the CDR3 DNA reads TGTGCCAGCAGCCAAGACCGCGGGGGGGCCTACGAGCAGTACTTC.

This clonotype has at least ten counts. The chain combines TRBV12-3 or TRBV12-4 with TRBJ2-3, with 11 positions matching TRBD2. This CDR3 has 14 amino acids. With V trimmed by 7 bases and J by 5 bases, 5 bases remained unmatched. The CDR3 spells CASTHSGGEDTQYF. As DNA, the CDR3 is TGTGCCAGCACCCATAGCGGGGGGGAAGATACGCAGTATTTT.

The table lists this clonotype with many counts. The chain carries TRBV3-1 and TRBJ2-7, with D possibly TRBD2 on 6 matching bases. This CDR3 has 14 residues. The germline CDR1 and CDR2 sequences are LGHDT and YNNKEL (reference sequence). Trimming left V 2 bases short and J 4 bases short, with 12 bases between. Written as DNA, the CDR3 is TGTGCCAGCAGCCAAAAGATAGCGGAATACGAGCAGTACTTC. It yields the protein CASSQKIAEYEQYF.

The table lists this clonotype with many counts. The CDR3 DNA sequence: TGTGCCAGCACCCAGATGAGGGGGAGGGGGTCAGATACGCAGTATTTT. As protein: CASTQMRGRGSDTQYF. V and J are TRBV6-5 and TRBJ2-3, with a possible D match to TRBD2 (7 bases). This CDR3 contains 16 residues. The V end lost 7 bases, the J end lost 4 bases, and 21 bases lay between the germline ends. Looked up from germline, CDR1 is MNHEY and CDR2 is SVGAGI.

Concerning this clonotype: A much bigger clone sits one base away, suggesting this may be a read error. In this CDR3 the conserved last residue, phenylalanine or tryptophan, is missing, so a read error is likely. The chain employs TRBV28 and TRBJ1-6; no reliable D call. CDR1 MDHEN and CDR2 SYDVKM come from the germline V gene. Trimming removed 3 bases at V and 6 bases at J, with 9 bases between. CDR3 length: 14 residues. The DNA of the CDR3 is TGTGCCAGCAGTTTGGACGGCTCTAATTCACCCCTCCACTCT. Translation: CASSLDGSNSPLHS.